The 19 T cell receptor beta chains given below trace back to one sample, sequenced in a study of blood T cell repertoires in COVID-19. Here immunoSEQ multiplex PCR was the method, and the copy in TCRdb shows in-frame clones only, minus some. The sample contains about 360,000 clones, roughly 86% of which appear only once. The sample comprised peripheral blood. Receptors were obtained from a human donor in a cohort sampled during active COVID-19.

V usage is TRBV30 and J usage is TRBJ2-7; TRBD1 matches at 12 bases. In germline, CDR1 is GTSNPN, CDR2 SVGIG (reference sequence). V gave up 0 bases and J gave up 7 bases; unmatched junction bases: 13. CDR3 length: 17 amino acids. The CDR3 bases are TGTGCCTGGAGTGTACGTTATAGGGGACAGGGGGCGCGGGAGCAGTACTTC. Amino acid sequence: CAWSVRYRGQGAREQYF.

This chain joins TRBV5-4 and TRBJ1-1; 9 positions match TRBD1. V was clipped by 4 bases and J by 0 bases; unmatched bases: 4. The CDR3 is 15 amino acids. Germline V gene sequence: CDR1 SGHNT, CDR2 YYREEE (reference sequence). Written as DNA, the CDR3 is TGTGCCAGCAGCACCCGGGACAGGGTGAACACTGAAGCTTTCTTT. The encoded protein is CASSTRDRVNTEAFF. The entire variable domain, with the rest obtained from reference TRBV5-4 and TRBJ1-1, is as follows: ETGVTQSPTHLIKTRGQQVTLRCSSQSGHNTVSWYQQALGQGPQFIFQYYREEENGRGNFPPRFSGLQFPNYSSELNVNALELDDSALYLCASSTRDRVNTEAFFGQGTRLTVV.

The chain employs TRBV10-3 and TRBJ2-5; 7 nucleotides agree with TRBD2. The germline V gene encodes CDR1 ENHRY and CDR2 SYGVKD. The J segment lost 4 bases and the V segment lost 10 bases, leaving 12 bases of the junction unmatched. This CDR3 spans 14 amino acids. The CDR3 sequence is CATGRSGIAETQYF. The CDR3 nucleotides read TGTGCCACCGGCCGGAGCGGGATAGCAGAGACCCAGTACTTC.

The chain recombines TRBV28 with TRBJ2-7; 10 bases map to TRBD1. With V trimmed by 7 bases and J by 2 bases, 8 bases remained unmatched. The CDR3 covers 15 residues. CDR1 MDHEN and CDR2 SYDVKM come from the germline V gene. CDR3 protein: CASTTTGTGAYEQYF. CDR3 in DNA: TGTGCCAGCACAACTACCGGGACAGGGGCCTACGAGCAGTACTTC.

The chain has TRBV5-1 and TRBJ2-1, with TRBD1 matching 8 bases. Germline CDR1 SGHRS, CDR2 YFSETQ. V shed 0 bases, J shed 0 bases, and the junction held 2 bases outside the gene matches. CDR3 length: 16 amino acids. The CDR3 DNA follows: TGCGCCAGCAGCTTGGGGACAGGGAGCTCCTACAATGAGCAGTTCTTC. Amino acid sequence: CASSLGTGSSYNEQFF.

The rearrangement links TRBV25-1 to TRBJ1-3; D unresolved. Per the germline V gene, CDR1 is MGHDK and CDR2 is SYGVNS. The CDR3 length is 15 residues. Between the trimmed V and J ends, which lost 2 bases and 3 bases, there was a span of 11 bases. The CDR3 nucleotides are TGTGCCAGCAGTGAACCTTATATCGGTGGAAACACCATATATTTT. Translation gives CASSEPYIGGNTIYF.

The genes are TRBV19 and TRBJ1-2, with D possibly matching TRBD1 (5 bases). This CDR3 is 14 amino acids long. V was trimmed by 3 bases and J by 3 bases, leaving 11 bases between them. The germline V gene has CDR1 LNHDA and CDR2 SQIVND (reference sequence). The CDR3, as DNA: TGTGCCAGTAGTATCCAGGACACTTACTATGGCTACACCTTC. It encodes CASSIQDTYYGYTF.

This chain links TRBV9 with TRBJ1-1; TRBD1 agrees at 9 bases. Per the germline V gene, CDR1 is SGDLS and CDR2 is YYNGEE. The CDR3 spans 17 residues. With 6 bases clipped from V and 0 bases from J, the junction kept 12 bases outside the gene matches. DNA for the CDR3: TGTGCCAGCACCACAGGGGGCGCGGATATTATGAACACTGAAGCTTTCTTT. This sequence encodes CASTTGGADIMNTEAFF.

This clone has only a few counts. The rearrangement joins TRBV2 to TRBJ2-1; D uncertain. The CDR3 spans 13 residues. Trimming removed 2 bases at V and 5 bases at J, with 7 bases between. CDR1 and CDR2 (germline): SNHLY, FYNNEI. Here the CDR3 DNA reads TGTGCCAGCAGTGAACAGGCGAACAATGAGCAGTTCTTC. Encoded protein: CASSEQANNEQFF.

The CDR3 region has the DNA TGTGCCATCAGTGAGTTCGGGGATAGCAATCAGCCCCAGCATTTT. Protein sequence: CAISEFGDSNQPQHF. The chain employs TRBV10-3 and TRBJ1-5; D gene uncertain. CDR1 and CDR2 (germline): ENHRY, SYGVKD. V shed 1 base and J shed 0 bases, with 7 bases lying between them. The CDR3 totals 15 residues.

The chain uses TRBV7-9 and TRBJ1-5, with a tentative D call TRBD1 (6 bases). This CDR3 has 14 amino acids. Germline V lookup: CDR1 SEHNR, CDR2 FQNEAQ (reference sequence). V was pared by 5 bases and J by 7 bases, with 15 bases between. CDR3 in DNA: TGTGCCAGCAGCCAAGGGGGGGTGGGACAGCCCCAGCATTTT. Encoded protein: CASSQGGVGQPQHF.

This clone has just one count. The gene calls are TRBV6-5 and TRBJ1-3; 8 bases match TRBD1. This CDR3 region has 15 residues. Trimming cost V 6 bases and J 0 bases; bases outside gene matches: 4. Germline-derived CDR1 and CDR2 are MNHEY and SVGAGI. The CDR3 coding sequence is TGTGCCAGCAGCCTGACAGGGGACTCTGGAAACACCATATATTTT. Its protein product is CASSLTGDSGNTIYF.

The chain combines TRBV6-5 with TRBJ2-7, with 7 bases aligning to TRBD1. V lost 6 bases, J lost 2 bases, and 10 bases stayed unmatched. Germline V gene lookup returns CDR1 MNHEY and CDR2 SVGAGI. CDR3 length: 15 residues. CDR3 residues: CASRLDRETTYEQYF. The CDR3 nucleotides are TGTGCCAGCAGACTTGACAGGGAAACTACCTACGAGCAGTACTTC.

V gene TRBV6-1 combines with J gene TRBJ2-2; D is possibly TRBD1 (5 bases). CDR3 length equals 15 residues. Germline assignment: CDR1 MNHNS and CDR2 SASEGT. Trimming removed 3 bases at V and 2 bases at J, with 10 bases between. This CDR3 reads CASSEATVNTGELFF. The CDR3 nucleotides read TGTGCCAGCAGTGAGGCGACAGTCAACACCGGGGAGCTGTTTTTT.

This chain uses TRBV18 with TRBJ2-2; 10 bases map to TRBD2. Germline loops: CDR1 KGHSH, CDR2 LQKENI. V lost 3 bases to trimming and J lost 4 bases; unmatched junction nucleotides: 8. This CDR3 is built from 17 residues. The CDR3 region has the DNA TGTGCCAGCTCACCCGCGGGACTAGCGTTGAGCACCGGGGAGCTGTTTTTT. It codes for CASSPAGLALSTGELFF. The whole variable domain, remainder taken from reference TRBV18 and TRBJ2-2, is NAGVMQNPRHLVRRRGQEARLRCSPMKGHSHVYWYRQLPEEGLKFMVYLQKENIIDESGMPKERFSAEFPKEGPSILRIQQVVRGDSAAYFCASSPAGLALSTGELFFGEGSRLTVL.

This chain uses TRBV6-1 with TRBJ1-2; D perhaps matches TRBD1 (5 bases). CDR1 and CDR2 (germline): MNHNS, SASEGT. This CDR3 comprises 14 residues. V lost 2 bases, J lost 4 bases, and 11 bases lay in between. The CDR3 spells CASSETQGSYGYTF. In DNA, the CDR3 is TGTGCCAGCAGTGAAACCCAGGGTTCCTATGGCTACACCTTC.

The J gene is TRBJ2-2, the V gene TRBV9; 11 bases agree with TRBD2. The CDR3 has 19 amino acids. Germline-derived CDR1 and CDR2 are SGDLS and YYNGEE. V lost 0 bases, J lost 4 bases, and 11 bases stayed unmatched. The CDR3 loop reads CASSVGSGLAGGPTGELFF. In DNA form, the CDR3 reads TGTGCCAGCAGCGTAGGCTCCGGGCTAGCGGGGGGTCCCACCGGGGAGCTGTTTTTT.

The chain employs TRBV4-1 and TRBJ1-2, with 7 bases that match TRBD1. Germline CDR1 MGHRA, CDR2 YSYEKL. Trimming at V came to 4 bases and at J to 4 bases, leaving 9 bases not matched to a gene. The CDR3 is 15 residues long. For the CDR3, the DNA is TGCGCCAGCAGCCGAGGACAGGCGTTCCTCTATGGCTACACCTTC. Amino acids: CASSRGQAFLYGYTF.

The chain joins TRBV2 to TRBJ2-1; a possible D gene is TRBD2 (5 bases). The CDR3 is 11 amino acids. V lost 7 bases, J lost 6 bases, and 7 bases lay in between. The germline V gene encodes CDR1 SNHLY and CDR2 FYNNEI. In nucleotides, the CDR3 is TGTGCCAGCAACAGCGGCAATGAGCAGTTCTTC. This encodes CASNSGNEQFF. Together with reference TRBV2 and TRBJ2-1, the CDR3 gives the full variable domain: EPEVTQTPSHQVTQMGQEVILRCVPISNHLYFYWYRQILGQKVEFLVSFYNNEISEKSEIFDDQFSVERPDGSNFTLKIRSTKLEDSAMYFCASNSGNEQFFGPGTRLTVL.